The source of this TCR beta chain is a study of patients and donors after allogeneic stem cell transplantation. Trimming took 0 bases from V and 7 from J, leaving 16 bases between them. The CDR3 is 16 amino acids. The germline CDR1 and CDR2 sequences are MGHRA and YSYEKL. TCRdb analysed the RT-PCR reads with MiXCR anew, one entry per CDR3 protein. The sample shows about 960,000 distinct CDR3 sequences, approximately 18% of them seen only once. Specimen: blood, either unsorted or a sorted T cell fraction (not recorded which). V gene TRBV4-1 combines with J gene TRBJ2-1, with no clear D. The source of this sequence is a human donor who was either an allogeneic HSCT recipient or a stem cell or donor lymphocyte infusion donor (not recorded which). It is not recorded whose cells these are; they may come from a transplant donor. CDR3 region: CASSQDNSRGSNEQFF. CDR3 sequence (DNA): TGCGCCAGCAGCCAAGACAATTCCCGTGGTAGTAATGAGCAGTTCTTC.